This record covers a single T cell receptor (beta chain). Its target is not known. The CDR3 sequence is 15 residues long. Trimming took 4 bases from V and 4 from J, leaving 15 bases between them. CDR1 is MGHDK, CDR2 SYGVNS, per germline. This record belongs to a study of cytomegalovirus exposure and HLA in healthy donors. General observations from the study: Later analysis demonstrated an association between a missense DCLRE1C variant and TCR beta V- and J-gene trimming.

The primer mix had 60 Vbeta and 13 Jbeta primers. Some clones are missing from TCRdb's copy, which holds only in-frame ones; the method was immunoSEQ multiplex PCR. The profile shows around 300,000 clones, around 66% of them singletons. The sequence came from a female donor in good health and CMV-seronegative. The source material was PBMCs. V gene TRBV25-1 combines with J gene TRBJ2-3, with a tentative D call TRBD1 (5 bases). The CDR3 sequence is CASSAGPQVADTQYF. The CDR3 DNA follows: TGTGCCAGCAGTGCCGGGCCACAGGTAGCAGATACGCAGTATTTT.